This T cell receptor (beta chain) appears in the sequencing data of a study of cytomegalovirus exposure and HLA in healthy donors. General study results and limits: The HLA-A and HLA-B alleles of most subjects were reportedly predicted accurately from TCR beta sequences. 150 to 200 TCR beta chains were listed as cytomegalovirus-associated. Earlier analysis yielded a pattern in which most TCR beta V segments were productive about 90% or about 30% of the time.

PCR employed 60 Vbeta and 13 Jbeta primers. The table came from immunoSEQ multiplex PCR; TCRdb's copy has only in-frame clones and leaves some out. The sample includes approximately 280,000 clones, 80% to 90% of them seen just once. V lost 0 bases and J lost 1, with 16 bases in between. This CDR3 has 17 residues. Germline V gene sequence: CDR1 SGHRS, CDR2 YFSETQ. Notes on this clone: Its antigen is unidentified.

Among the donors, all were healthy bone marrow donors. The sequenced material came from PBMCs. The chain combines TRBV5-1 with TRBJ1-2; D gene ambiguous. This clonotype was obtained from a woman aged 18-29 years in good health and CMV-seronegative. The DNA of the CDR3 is TGCGCCAGCAGCTTGGGCGTCGGGAGGCCCTTTAACTATGGCTACACCTTC. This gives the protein CASSLGVGRPFNYGYTF. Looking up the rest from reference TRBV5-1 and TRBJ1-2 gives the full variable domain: KAGVTQTPRYLIKTRGQQVTLSCSPISGHRSVSWYQQTPGQGLQFLFEYFSETQRNKGNFPGRFSGRQFSNSRSEMNVSTLELGDSALYLCASSLGVGRPFNYGYTFGSGTRLTVV.